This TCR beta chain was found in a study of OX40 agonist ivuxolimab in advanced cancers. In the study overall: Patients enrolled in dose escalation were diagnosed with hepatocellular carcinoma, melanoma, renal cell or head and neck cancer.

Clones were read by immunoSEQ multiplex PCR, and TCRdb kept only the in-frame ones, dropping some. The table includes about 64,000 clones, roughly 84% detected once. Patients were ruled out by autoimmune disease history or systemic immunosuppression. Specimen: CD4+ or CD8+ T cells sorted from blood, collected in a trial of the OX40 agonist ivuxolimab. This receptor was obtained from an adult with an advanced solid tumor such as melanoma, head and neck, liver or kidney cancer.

The CDR3 DNA reads TGTGCCAGCTCACCCCCAGCGGACAGCTATGGCTACACCTTC. Its translation: CASSPPADSYGYTF. The genes are TRBV18 and TRBJ1-2; D may be TRBD1 (6 bases). This CDR3 is built from 14 residues. V was pared by 3 bases and J by 4 bases, with 12 bases between. Germline V lookup: CDR1 KGHSH, CDR2 LQKENI.